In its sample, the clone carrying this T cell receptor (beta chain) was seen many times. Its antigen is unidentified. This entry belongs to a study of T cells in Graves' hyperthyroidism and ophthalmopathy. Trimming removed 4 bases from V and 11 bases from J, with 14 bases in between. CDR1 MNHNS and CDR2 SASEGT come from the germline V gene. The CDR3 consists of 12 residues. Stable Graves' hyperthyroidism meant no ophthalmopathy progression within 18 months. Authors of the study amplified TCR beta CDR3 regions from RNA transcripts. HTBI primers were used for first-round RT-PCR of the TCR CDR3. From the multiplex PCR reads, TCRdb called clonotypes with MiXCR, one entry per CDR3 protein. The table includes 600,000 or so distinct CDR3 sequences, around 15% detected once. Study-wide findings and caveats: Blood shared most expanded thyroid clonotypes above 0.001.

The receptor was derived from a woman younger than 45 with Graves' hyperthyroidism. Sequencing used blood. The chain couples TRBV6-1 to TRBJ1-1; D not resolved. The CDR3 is CASSVGRGRAFF. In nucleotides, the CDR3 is TGTGCCAGCAGTGTAGGACGAGGGCGGGCTTTCTTT.